The TCR beta chain under discussion was sequenced for a study of OX40 agonist ivuxolimab in advanced cancers. Study-wide background: Three dose-escalation patients had partial responses: one with hepatocellular carcinoma and two with cutaneous melanoma. Study-wide results and limits: CD8+ T cells were the subset that, on average, had more expanded clones than CD4+.

About this clone itself: Its specificity is not known.

Germline V gene lookup returns CDR1 MNHEY and CDR2 SMNVEV (reference sequence). CDR3 length: 15 amino acids. The ends were cut back, 3 bases at V and 2 bases at J, with 14 bases in the middle. Produced via immunoSEQ multiplex PCR; TCRdb's table is partial and in-frame only. In the table there are tens of thousands of clones, 94% of which are singletons. The gene calls are TRBV27 and TRBJ2-7; perhaps D is TRBD1 or TRBD2 (5 bases each). Sequences were derived from CD4+ or CD8+ T cells sorted from blood, sampled in a trial of the OX40 agonist ivuxolimab. This TCR was sampled from an adult with an advanced solid tumor such as melanoma, head and neck, liver or kidney cancer. The CDR3 spells CASSFSWQGAYEQYF. The CDR3 coding sequence is TGTGCCAGCAGTTTTAGTTGGCAGGGAGCCTACGAGCAGTACTTC.